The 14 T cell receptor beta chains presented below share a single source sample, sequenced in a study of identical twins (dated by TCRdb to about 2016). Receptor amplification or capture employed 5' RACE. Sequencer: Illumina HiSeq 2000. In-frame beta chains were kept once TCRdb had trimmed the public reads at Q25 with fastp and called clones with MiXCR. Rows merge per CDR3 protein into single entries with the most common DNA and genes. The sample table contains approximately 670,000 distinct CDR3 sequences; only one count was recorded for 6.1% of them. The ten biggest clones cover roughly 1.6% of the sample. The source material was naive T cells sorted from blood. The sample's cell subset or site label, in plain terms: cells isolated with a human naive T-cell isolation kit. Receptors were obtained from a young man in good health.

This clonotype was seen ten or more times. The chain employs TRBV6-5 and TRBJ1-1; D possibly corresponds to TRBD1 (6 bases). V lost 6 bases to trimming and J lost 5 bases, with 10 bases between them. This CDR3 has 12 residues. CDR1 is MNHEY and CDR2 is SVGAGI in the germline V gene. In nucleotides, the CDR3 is TGTGCCAGCAGGGGTGGGACAACTGAAGCTTTCTTT. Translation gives CASRGGTTEAFF.

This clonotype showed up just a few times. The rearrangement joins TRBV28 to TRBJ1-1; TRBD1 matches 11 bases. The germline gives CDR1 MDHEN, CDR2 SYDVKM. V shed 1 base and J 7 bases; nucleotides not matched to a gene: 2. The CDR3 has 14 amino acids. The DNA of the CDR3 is TGTGCCAGCAGTTTATCCGGGACAGGGGGTGAAGCTTTCTTT. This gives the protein CASSLSGTGGEAFF.

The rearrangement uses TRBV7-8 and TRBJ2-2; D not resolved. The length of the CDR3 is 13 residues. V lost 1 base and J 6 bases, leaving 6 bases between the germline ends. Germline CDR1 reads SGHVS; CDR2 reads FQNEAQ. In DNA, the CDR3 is TGTGCCAGCAGCTTAGTGGCGGCCGGGGAGCTGTTTTTT. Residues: CASSLVAAGELFF.

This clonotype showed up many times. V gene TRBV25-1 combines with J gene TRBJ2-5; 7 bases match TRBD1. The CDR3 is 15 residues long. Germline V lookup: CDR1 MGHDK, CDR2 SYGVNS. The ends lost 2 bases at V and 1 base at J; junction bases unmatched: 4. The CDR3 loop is CASSEPGTAQETQYF. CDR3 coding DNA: TGTGCCAGCAGTGAACCCGGGACAGCCCAAGAGACCCAGTACTTC.

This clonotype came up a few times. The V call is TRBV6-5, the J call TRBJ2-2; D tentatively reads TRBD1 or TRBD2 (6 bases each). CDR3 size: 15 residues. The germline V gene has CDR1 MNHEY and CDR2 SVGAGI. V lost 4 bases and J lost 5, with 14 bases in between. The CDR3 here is CASSFGGAGTGELFF. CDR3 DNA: TGTGCCAGCAGTTTTGGGGGCGCGGGGACCGGGGAGCTGTTTTTT.

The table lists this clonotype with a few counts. CDR3 in DNA: TGTGCCAGTGCTAGCGGGAGGTCCTATGAGCAGTTCTTC. Encoded protein: CASASGRSYEQFF. This chain uses TRBV27 with TRBJ2-1, with 11 nucleotides matching TRBD2. The CDR3 length is 13 residues. The germline V gene has CDR1 MNHEY and CDR2 SMNVEV (reference sequence). Trimming removed 9 bases from V and 8 bases from J; junction bases left unmatched: 6.

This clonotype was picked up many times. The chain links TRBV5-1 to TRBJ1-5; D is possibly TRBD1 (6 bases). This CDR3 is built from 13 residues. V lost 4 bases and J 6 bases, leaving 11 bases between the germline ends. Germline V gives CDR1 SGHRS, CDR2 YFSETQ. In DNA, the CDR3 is TGCGCCAGCAGCCCGGGGGGCAGTCAGCCCCAGCATTTT. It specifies CASSPGGSQPQHF. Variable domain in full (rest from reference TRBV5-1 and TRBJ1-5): KAGVTQTPRYLIKTRGQQVTLSCSPISGHRSVSWYQQTPGQGLQFLFEYFSETQRNKGNFPGRFSGRQFSNSRSEMNVSTLELGDSALYLCASSPGGSQPQHFGDGTRLSIL.

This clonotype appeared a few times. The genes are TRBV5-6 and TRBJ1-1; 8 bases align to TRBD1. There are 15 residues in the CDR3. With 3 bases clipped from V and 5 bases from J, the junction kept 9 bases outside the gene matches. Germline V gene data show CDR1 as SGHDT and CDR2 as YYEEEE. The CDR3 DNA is TGTGCCAGCAGCTACAGACAGGGGCGAACGACTGAAGCTTTCTTT. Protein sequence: CASSYRQGRTTEAFF.

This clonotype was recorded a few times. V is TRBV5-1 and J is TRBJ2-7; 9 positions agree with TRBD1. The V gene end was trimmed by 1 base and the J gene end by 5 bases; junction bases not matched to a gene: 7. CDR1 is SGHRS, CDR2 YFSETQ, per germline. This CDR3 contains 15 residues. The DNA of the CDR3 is TGCGCCAGCAGCTTGTACGGGGACAGGGTGAACGAGCAGTACGTC. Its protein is CASSLYGDRVNEQYV.

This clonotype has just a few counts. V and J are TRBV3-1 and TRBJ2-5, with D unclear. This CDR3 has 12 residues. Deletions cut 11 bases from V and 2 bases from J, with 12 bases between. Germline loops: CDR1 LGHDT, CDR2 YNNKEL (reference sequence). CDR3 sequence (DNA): TGTGCCCAAAGCGCGGATCAAGAGACCCAGTACTTC. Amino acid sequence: CAQSADQETQYF.

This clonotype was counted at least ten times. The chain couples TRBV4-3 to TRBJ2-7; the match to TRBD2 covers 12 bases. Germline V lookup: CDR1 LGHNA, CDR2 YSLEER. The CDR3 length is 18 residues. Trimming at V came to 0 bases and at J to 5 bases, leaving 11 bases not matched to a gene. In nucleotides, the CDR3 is TGCGCCAGCAGCCAAGATCTTGAGTCTAGCGGGAGGGGGGACGAGCAGTACTTC. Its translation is CASSQDLESSGRGDEQYF.

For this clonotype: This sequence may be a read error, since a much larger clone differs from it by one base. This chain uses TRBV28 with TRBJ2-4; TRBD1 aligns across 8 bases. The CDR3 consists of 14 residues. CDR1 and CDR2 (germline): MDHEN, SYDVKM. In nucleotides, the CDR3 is TGTGCCGGCAGTTTCGCCCGGGACAGGAGTTATCAGTACTTC. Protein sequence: CAGSFARDRSYQYF.

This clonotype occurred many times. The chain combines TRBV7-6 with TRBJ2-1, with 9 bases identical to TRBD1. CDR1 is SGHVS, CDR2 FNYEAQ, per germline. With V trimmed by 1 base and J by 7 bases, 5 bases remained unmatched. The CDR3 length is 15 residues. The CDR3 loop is CASSLGTGVRNEQFF. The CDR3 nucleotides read TGTGCCAGCAGCTTAGGGACAGGGGTTCGGAATGAGCAGTTCTTC.

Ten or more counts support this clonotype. The CDR3 spells CSTGGSNGYTF. As DNA, the CDR3 is TGCAGTACAGGGGGTTCCAATGGCTACACCTTC. The gene calls are TRBV20-1 and TRBJ1-2, with 8 bases identical to TRBD1. Germline trimming cut 8 bases from V and 6 bases from J; bases unmatched to any gene: 5. The CDR3 runs to 11 residues. The germline CDR1 and CDR2 sequences are DFQATT and SNEGSKA (reference sequence).